These 8 T cell receptor beta chains were all obtained from the same sample, sequenced in a study of T cells after yellow fever vaccination. Using its own MiXCR run on the 5' RACE reads, TCRdb lists one record per CDR3 protein. The sample comprises around 610,000 distinct CDR3 sequences, approximately 15% of which are singletons, and 11% to 15% rests with the top ten. Sequenced material: PBMCs, taken on the day of the yellow fever booster vaccination. Source of these receptors: a man aged 30 to 39 who received the YFV17D yellow fever vaccine.

The J gene is TRBJ2-2, the V gene TRBV20-1, with TRBD2 as a possible D gene (6 bases). The CDR3 length is 15 residues. Trimming removed 0 bases at V and 4 bases at J, with 12 bases between. Per the germline V gene, CDR1 is DFQATT and CDR2 is SNEGSKA (reference sequence). The CDR3 DNA follows: TGCAGTGCTAGAGACCCTGGACTACTCACCGGGGAGCTGTTTTTT. It specifies CSARDPGLLTGELFF.

The table lists this clonotype with a few counts. Written as DNA, the CDR3 is TGTGCCAGCAGCTTAAAGGGCCTGTCGGGGTCCGGCTCCTACGAGCAGTACTTC. It specifies CASSLKGLSGSGSYEQYF. The chain joins TRBV11-2 to TRBJ2-7, with D possibly matching TRBD2 (5 bases). Per the germline V gene, CDR1 is SGHAT and CDR2 is FQNNGV. V was shortened by 2 bases and J by 0 bases, with 20 bases between the two germline ends. The length of the CDR3 is 18 residues.

This clonotype turned up a few times. The rearrangement joins TRBV29-1 to TRBJ2-7; TRBD2 matches at 7 bases. Germline values: CDR1 SQVTM, CDR2 ANQGSEA. With V trimmed by 6 bases and J by 4 bases, 12 bases remained unmatched. The CDR3 totals 14 residues. CDR3 in amino acids: CSVLYPGRTYEQYF. The CDR3 coding sequence is TGCAGCGTCTTGTATCCCGGGAGGACGTACGAGCAGTACTTC.

In this sample, this clonotype turned up a few times. V and J are TRBV7-2 and TRBJ2-1; 13 bases agree with TRBD2. The CDR3 loop spans 16 amino acids. The ends lost 1 base at V and 8 bases at J; junction bases unmatched: 5. From germline, CDR1 is SGHTA and CDR2 FQGNSA. The CDR3: CASSLDRTSGSDEQFF. CDR3 DNA sequence: TGTGCCAGCAGCTTAGATAGGACTAGCGGGAGCGATGAGCAGTTCTTC.

This chain connects TRBV7-9 to TRBJ2-1, with no clear D. V was trimmed by 5 bases and J by 0 bases, leaving 14 bases between them. CDR1 SEHNR and CDR2 FQNEAQ come from the germline V gene (reference sequence). The length of the CDR3 is 16 residues. DNA for the CDR3: TGTGCCAGCAGCCCCTCGGAAGGGTCCTCCTACAATGAGCAGTTCTTC. This translates into CASSPSEGSSYNEQFF.

This clonotype appeared many times. The V and J genes are TRBV4-2 and TRBJ2-2; D is unresolved. The germline CDR1 and CDR2 sequences are LGHNA and YNFKEQ. The V and J ends lost 5 bases and 6 bases respectively, with 13 bases between them. This CDR3 contains 14 residues. Here the CDR3 reads CASSKTPVAGELFF. In DNA form, the CDR3 reads TGTGCCAGCAGCAAGACTCCTGTGGCCGGGGAGCTGTTTTTT.

V is TRBV29-1 and J is TRBJ2-3; D gene unclear. The CDR3 has 12 residues. Trimming pared 6 bases from V and 4 bases from J, leaving 11 bases between. Germline V gene lookup returns CDR1 SQVTM and CDR2 ANQGSEA. The CDR3 region is CSVGPTADTQYF. As DNA, the CDR3 is TGCAGCGTCGGACCCACGGCAGATACGCAGTATTTT.

V gene TRBV12-3 or TRBV12-4 combines with J gene TRBJ2-3; no clear D. The CDR3 has 15 amino acids. Trimming stripped 1 base from V and 3 bases from J, with 11 bases between. CDR3 coding DNA: TGTGCCAGCAGTTTAGTAGGTAGCCCGACAGATACGCAGTATTTT. Protein: CASSLVGSPTDTQYF.